This is a list of T cell receptor beta chains from one sample in a study of CD8+ T cells in alopecia areata. Generated by immunoSEQ multiplex PCR, the TCRdb table keeps only in-frame clones and is missing some. The table includes 200,000 to 250,000 clones, approximately 61% detected once. This material consisted of CD4+ T cells sorted from blood, taken at week 0. The receptors stem from a human donor with alopecia areata. CDR3s include the opening cysteine and the closing phenylalanine or tryptophan. The D gene is left open where the match is weak. Only part of the rows carry a size: once, few, many, or a class if the clone is expanded.

D gene: NA
V gene: TRBV15
J gene: TRBJ1-4
clone size: NA
CDR3 DNA: TGTGCCACCAGCAGAGTCGGGGGGCTAAGTGAAAAACTGTTTTTT
CDR3 protein: CATSRVGGLSEKLFF

D gene: NA
V gene: TRBV30
J gene: TRBJ1-2
clone size: NA
CDR3 DNA: TGTGCCTGGAACGTCAGAGGTAGCTTCGCTAACTATGGCTACACCTTC
CDR3 protein: CAWNVRGSFANYGYTF

D gene: TRBD1
V gene: TRBV28
J gene: TRBJ1-2
clone size: NA
CDR3 DNA: TGTGCCAGCAGTCTCCGGGACAGGGGGGCCGTCTATGGCTACACCTTC
CDR3 protein: CASSLRDRGAVYGYTF

D gene: TRBD1
V gene: TRBV30
J gene: TRBJ1-5
clone size: NA
CDR3 DNA: TGTGCCTGGAGTCTACCCCAGACAGGGTTCAATCAGCCCCAGCATTTT
CDR3 protein: CAWSLPQTGFNQPQHF

D gene: TRBD2
V gene: TRBV10-3
J gene: TRBJ2-7
clone size: NA
CDR3 DNA: TGTGCCATCAATCCAAGCGGGGCAGGCTACGAGCAGTACTTC
CDR3 protein: CAINPSGAGYEQYF

D gene: NA
V gene: TRBV5-4
J gene: TRBJ1-2
clone size: few
CDR3 DNA: TGTGCCAGCAGCTCCTGGACGTATGGCTACACCTTC
CDR3 protein: CASSSWTYGYTF

D gene: TRBD1
V gene: TRBV30
J gene: TRBJ1-2
clone size: NA
CDR3 DNA: TGTGCCTGGAGTGCCCCCGGGACAGGGAAAGGCTACACCTTC
CDR3 protein: CAWSAPGTGKGYTF

D gene: NA
V gene: TRBV30
J gene: TRBJ2-3
clone size: few
CDR3 DNA: TGTGCCTGGAGTCCACATAGCACAGACACGCAGTATTTT
CDR3 protein: CAWSPHSTDTQYF

D gene: TRBD2
V gene: TRBV28
J gene: TRBJ2-7
clone size: NA
CDR3 DNA: TGTGCCAGCAGTTTAGCTAGCGGGACCCTCTACTACGAGCAGTACTTC
CDR3 protein: CASSLASGTLYYEQYF

D gene: NA
V gene: TRBV14
J gene: TRBJ1-1
clone size: NA
CDR3 DNA: TGTGCCAGCAGCCCATTGAGGGGAGGCACTGAAGCTTTCTTT
CDR3 protein: CASSPLRGGTEAFF

D gene: NA
V gene: TRBV30
J gene: TRBJ1-5
clone size: NA
CDR3 DNA: TGTGCCTCTGGAGGCAGGTTAAATCAGCCCCAGCATTTT
CDR3 protein: CASGGRLNQPQHF

D gene: TRBD1
V gene: TRBV5-1
J gene: TRBJ1-2
clone size: few
CDR3 DNA: TGCGCCAGCAGCATCGGGACAGCATTTAACTATGGCTACACCTTC
CDR3 protein: CASSIGTAFNYGYTF

D gene: NA
V gene: TRBV10-3
J gene: TRBJ2-7
clone size: few
CDR3 DNA: TGTGCCATCAGTGAGTCTCGTGAGCAGTACTTC
CDR3 protein: CAISESREQYF

D gene: NA
V gene: TRBV7-9
J gene: TRBJ1-2
clone size: NA
CDR3 DNA: TGTGCCAGCAGCCCCCCAGTAAGGGTTTCCCTCTATGGCTACACCTTC
CDR3 protein: CASSPPVRVSLYGYTF

D gene: NA
V gene: TRBV2
J gene: TRBJ2-2
clone size: few
CDR3 DNA: TGTGCCAGCAGGGCTAACGGGGAGCTGTTTTTT
CDR3 protein: CASRANGELFF

D gene: NA
V gene: TRBV7-2
J gene: TRBJ2-3
clone size: NA
CDR3 DNA: TGTGCCAGCAGCTCGGGACTAGATACGCAGTATTTT
CDR3 protein: CASSSGLDTQYF

D gene: NA
V gene: TRBV30
J gene: TRBJ1-2
clone size: NA
CDR3 DNA: TGTGCCCGTGGCGGGGGAATACGGTATGGCTACACCTTC
CDR3 protein: CARGGGIRYGYTF

D gene: NA
V gene: TRBV18
J gene: TRBJ2-2
clone size: NA
CDR3 DNA: TGTGCCAGCTCACCGGAGAGGGTGAACACCGGGGAGCTGTTTTTT
CDR3 protein: CASSPERVNTGELFF

D gene: NA
V gene: TRBV9
J gene: TRBJ2-2
clone size: few
CDR3 DNA: TGTGCCAGCAGTCTTAACGGCGGGGAGCTGTTTTTT
CDR3 protein: CASSLNGGELFF

D gene: TRBD2
V gene: TRBV5-1
J gene: TRBJ2-1
clone size: NA
CDR3 DNA: TGCGCCAGCACCCAAGGGACTAGCGGGAGCAATGAGCAGTTCTTC
CDR3 protein: CASTQGTSGSNEQFF

D gene: NA
V gene: TRBV25-1
J gene: TRBJ1-2
clone size: NA
CDR3 DNA: TGTGCCAGCAGTGACTATTATGGCTACACCTTC
CDR3 protein: CASSDYYGYTF

D gene: NA
V gene: TRBV30
J gene: TRBJ2-4
clone size: NA
CDR3 DNA: TGTGCCTGGGGAAGAACCAACGCCAAAAACATTCAGTACTTC
CDR3 protein: CAWGRTNAKNIQYF

D gene: TRBD1
V gene: TRBV29-1
J gene: TRBJ2-7
clone size: NA
CDR3 DNA: TGCAGCGTTGGTCAGGGGGCGGGCGAGCAGTACTTC
CDR3 protein: CSVGQGAGEQYF

D gene: NA
V gene: TRBV5-1
J gene: TRBJ1-4
clone size: few
CDR3 DNA: TGCGCCAGCAGCTTGACGGAGGGGAATGAAAAACTGTTTTTT
CDR3 protein: CASSLTEGNEKLFF

D gene: NA
V gene: TRBV30
J gene: TRBJ2-1
clone size: NA
CDR3 DNA: TGTGCCTGGAGGCACCCCAGGGACTTTAATGACAATGAGCAGTTCTTC
CDR3 protein: CAWRHPRDFNDNEQFF

D gene: NA
V gene: TRBV2
J gene: TRBJ1-5
clone size: few
CDR3 DNA: TGTGCCAGCAGTGAGCAGAGCAATCAGCCCCAGCATTTT
CDR3 protein: CASSEQSNQPQHF

D gene: TRBD2
V gene: TRBV29-1
J gene: TRBJ2-1
clone size: NA
CDR3 DNA: TGCAGCGTTCGGCGACTAGCGGGAGAGGGAAATGAGCAGTTCTTC
CDR3 protein: CSVRRLAGEGNEQFF

D gene: TRBD1
V gene: TRBV2
J gene: TRBJ2-1
clone size: NA
CDR3 DNA: TGTGCCAGCGGGGACAGAAAGCAGTTCTTC
CDR3 protein: CASGDRKQFF